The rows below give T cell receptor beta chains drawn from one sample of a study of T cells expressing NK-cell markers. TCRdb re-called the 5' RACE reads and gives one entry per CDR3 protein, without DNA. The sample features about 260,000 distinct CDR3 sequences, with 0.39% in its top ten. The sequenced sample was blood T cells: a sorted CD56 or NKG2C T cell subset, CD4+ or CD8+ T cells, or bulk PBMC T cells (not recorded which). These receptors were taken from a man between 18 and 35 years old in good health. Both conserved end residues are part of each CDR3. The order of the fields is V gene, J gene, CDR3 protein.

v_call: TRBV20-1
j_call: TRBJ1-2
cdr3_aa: CSAKQGATNYGYTF

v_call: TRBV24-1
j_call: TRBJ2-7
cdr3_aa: CATSGGASFHEQYF

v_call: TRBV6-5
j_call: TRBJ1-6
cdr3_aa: CASSYVFSPEDSPLHF

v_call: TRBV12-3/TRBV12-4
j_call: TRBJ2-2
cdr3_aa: CASSLVQGVSGELFF

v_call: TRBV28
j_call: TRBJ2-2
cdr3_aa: CASSSLGTGNTGELFF

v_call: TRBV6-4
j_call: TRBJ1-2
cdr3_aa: CASTEDRDNYGYTF

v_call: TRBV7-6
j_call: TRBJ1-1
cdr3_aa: CASSGPGGTIEAFF

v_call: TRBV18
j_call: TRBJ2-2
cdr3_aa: CASSPTAGRIGELFF

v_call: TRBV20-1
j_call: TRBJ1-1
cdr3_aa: CSGDRDGTEAFF

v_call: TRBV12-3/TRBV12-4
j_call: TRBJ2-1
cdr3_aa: CASSLGRLNLFGYNEQFF

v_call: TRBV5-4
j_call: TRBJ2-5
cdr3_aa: CASSFEDEGTQYF

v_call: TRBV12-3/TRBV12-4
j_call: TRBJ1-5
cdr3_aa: CASSLAFQGGQPQHF

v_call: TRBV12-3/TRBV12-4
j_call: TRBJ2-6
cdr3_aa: CASSSQGPSGANVLTF

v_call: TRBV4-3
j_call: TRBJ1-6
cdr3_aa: CASSQRRGSPLHF

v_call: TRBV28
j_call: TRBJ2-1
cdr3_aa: CATMRTGRLGAYPEQFF

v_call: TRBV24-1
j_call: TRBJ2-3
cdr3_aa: CATSDWTTDVAEVLRNTQYF

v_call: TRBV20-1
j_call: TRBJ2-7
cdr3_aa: CSARAQGQRYEQYF

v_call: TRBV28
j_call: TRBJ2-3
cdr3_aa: CASSLFSPPGPDTQYF

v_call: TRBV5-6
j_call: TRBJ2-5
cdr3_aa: CASSPDIIREAQYF

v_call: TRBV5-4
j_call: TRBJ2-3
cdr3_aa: CASSLGAGARDTQYF

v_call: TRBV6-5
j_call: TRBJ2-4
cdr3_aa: CASSSQGRDGKNIQYF

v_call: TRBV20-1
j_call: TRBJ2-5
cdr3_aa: CSASYRGTETQYF

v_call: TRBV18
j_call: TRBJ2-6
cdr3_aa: CASSRLVQSSGANVLTF

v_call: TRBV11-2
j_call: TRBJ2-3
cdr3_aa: CASSPLAGVSSDTQYF

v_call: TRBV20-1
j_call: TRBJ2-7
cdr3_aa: CSALNPGTGNYEQYF

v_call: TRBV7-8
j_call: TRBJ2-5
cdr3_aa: CASSLGPMQTQYF

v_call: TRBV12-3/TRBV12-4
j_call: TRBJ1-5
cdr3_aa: CASSLGAGPQPQHF

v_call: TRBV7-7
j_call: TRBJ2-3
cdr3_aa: CASSSLPAGSLRRSTSTQYF

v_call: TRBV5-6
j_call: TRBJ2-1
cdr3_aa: CASSLPRGEQFF

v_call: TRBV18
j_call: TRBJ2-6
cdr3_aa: CASSPPVASSSGANVLTF

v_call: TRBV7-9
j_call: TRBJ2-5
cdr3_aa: CARKRQGGQETQYF

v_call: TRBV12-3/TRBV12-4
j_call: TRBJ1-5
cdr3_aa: CASSHTGAGVTQHF

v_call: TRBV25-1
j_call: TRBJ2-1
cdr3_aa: CASKSERASSYNEQFF

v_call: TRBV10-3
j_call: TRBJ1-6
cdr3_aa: CAISETTGGKSPLHF

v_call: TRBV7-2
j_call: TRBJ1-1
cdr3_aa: CASSFQFSGTEAFF

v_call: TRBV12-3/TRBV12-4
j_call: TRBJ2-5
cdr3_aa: CASRTDQETQYF

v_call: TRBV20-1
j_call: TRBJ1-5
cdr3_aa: CSARGLLSNQPQHF

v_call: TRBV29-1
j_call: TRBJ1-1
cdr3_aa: CSVMLSGRAMNTEAFF

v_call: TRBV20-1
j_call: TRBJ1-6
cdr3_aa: CSARHGSPLHF

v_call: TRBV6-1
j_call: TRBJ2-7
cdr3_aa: CASKKRGLSYEQYF

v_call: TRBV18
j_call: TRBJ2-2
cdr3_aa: CASSPGGGNTGELFF

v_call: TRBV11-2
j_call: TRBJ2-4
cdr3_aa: CASSLEAGQRSDIQYF

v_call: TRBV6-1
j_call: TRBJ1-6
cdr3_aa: CASSRTENYNSPLHF

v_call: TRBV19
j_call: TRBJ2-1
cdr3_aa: CASSPLAGGPGEQFF

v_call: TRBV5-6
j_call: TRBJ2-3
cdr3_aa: CASSFIRAETDTQYF

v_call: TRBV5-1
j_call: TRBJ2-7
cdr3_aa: CASSFGTYEQYF

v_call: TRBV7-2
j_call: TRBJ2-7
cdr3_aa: CASSSSGREQYF

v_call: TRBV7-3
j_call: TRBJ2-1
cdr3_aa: CASSLRSIAGDHYNEQFF

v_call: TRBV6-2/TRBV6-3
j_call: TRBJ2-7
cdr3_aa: CASSYTTGRISEQYF

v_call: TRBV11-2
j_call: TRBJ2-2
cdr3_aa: CASTSGTSGSGELFF

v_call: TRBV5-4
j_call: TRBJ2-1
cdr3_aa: CASSGGRAPNEQFF

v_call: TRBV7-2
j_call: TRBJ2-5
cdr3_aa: CASSLARAGGRGTQYF

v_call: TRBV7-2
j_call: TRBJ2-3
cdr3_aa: CASSPRGLATSTDTQYF

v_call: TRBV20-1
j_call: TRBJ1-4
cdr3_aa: CSASPGIPEKLFF

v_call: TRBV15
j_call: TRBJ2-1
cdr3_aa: CATSRDLPTSGSLDEQFF